The 29 T cell receptor beta chains reported below all come from one sample, sequenced in a study of T-cell reconstitution after alpha-beta-depleted transplantation in children. Preparation of the TCRbeta library used unique molecular identifiers. TCRdb reanalysed the PCR reads using MiXCR and keeps one entry per CDR3 protein. Among some 490,000 distinct CDR3 sequences, under 15% were seen once, and the ten largest hold around 6.1%. The sequenced sample was PBMCs from the stem cell graft donor, obtained from the stem cell graft. The source of these receptors is a human donor who donated a stem cell graft to a child with combined immunodeficiency.

The gene calls are TRBV12-3 or TRBV12-4 and TRBJ1-2, with D perhaps matching TRBD1 (5 bases). The CDR3 length is 16 residues. Trimming took 4 bases from V and 2 from J, leaving 17 bases between them. In nucleotides, the CDR3 is TGTGCCAGCAGTTCCCCGGGGCAGGAGGTGAACTATGGCTACACCTTC. Translated, it gives CASSSPGQEVNYGYTF.

The sample holds many counts of this clonotype. In DNA form, the CDR3 reads TGTGCCAGCAGCTTAGACGGAGTTTTGGACTACGAGCAGTACTTC. This codes for CASSLDGVLDYEQYF. V usage is TRBV7-2 and J usage is TRBJ2-7; D is ambiguous. The CDR3 runs to 15 residues. Germline lookup yields CDR1 SGHTA and CDR2 FQGNSA. Trimming took off 1 base at V and 3 bases at J, with 13 bases between the two ends.

In this sample, this clonotype turned up a few times. The rearrangement joins TRBV4-3 to TRBJ2-1, with a possible D match to TRBD2 (6 bases). Trimming left V 0 bases short and J 0 bases short, with 9 bases between. The germline V gene has CDR1 LGHNA and CDR2 YSLEER. The CDR3 consists of 16 residues. DNA of the CDR3: TGCGCCAGCAGCCAAGAACTAGCCAACTCCTACAATGAGCAGTTCTTC. It translates to CASSQELANSYNEQFF.

The rearrangement joins TRBV12-3 or TRBV12-4 to TRBJ2-1; 12 bases line up with TRBD2. V was clipped by 4 bases and J by 7 bases; unmatched bases: 8. This CDR3 comprises 16 residues. The CDR3 protein is CASSSSGRGFGNEQFF. CDR3 DNA sequence: TGTGCCAGCAGTTCTAGCGGGAGGGGGTTCGGAAATGAGCAGTTCTTC.

Points on this clonotype: One junction end does not reproduce the germline sequence, and a read error may be involved. The rearrangement links TRBV24-1 to TRBJ2-7, with D possibly matching TRBD2 (5 bases). The length of the CDR3 is 13 residues. Per the germline V gene, CDR1 is KGHDR and CDR2 is SFDVKD. Here the CDR3 DNA reads TGTGCCACCAGTGGGCAGCCAGACTACGAGCGGTACTTC. Translation: CATSGQPDYERYF.

The chain uses TRBV5-8 and TRBJ2-2; D is perhaps TRBD2 (6 bases). The CDR3 runs 16 residues. Trimming took off 0 bases at V and 2 bases at J, with 11 bases between the two ends. CDR1 is SGHTS, CDR2 YDEGEE, per germline. CDR3 region: CASSLAGVVNTGELFF. The CDR3 DNA is TGTGCCAGCAGCTTGGCGGGGGTAGTTAACACCGGGGAGCTGTTTTTT.

The CDR3 protein is CASSPTAFYQPQHF. The CDR3 DNA is TGCGCCAGCAGCCCGACAGCATTCTATCAGCCCCAGCATTTT. The rearrangement joins TRBV4-3 to TRBJ1-5; D might be TRBD1 (5 bases). The V and J ends lost 4 bases and 5 bases respectively, with 12 bases between them. The CDR3 loop spans 14 amino acids. Germline CDR1 and CDR2: LGHNA and YSLEER.

The chain couples TRBV27 to TRBJ2-1; the D gene is possibly TRBD1 (6 bases). The CDR3 is made up of 16 amino acids. Trimming left V 5 bases short and J 7 bases short, with 21 bases between. Germline CDR1 reads MNHEY; CDR2 reads SMNVEV (reference sequence). This CDR3 is CASSPAAYRVGNEQFF. The CDR3 nucleotides read TGTGCCAGCAGTCCCGCCGCATACAGGGTGGGTAATGAGCAGTTCTTC.

This chain joins TRBV12-3 or TRBV12-4 and TRBJ2-2; maybe TRBD1 (6 bases). The CDR3 loop spans 16 amino acids. The V and J ends lost 1 base and 1 base respectively, with 10 bases between them. Written as DNA, the CDR3 is TGTGCCAGCAGTTTAGTGGCGACAGGGAACACCGGGGAGCTGTTTTTT. Protein sequence: CASSLVATGNTGELFF.

This clonotype was seen a single time. The gene calls are TRBV4-3 and TRBJ1-3, with 7 bases lining up with TRBD1. Germline V gene sequence: CDR1 LGHNA, CDR2 YSLEER. Losses at the gene ends were 0 bases for V and 1 base for J; bases not matched to a gene: 9. The CDR3 has 18 amino acids. The chain's CDR3 is CASSQDQTGFASGNTIYF. DNA of the CDR3: TGCGCCAGCAGCCAAGATCAGACAGGGTTCGCTTCTGGAAACACCATATATTTT.

The rearrangement joins TRBV7-6 to TRBJ2-7, with a possible D match to TRBD2 (5 bases). CDR3 length: 17 residues. V was trimmed by 5 bases and J by 3 bases, leaving 23 bases between them. Germline CDR1 SGHVS, CDR2 FNYEAQ. The CDR3 spells CASSTSLGLADLYEQYF. The CDR3 DNA is TGTGCCAGCAGCACCAGCCTTGGACTCGCAGATCTCTACGAGCAGTACTTC.

This clonotype has at least ten counts. The chain has TRBV12-3 or TRBV12-4 and TRBJ2-7; 9 positions match TRBD2. The CDR3 runs 15 residues. After removal of 7 bases from V and 1 base from J, the junction contained 8 bases not matched to a gene. The CDR3 DNA follows: TGTGCCAGCACCCTAGCGGGAACAGGGTCCTACGAGCAGTACTTC. It is translated as CASTLAGTGSYEQYF.

V and J are TRBV5-1 and TRBJ2-7; D may correspond to TRBD1 or TRBD2 (6 bases each). Trimming took off 1 base at V and 4 bases at J, with 12 bases between the two ends. The CDR3 contains 14 residues. The germline CDR1 and CDR2 sequences are SGHRS and YFSETQ. CDR3 sequence (DNA): TGCGCCAGCAGCTTGTGGGGGGCAGGATACGAGCAGTACTTC. It translates to CASSLWGAGYEQYF.

This clonotype has a count of ten or more. V usage is TRBV12-3 or TRBV12-4 and J usage is TRBJ2-7; TRBD2 matches at 8 bases. The CDR3 spans 12 residues. Germline trimming cut 7 bases from V and 3 bases from J; bases unmatched to any gene: 2. The CDR3: CASTREGYEQYF. The CDR3 nucleotides read TGTGCCAGCACCCGGGAGGGCTACGAGCAGTACTTC.

This clonotype was seen a few times. The chain has TRBV3-1 and TRBJ1-6; D gene unclear. The V gene lost 1 base and the J gene lost 7 bases, with 8 bases spanning the gap. Germline V CDR1 and CDR2: LGHDT, YNNKEL (reference sequence). The CDR3 sequence is 14 residues long. The CDR3 is CASSQARENSPLHF. The CDR3 bases are TGTGCCAGCAGCCAAGCTCGAGAGAATTCACCCCTCCACTTT.

Turning to this clonotype: Germline and junction disagree at one end, which may indicate a read error. V usage is TRBV20-1 and J usage is TRBJ2-5; 10 nucleotides match TRBD2. This CDR3 is 16 amino acids long. CDR1 and CDR2 (germline): DFQATT, SNEGSKA (reference sequence). CDR3 DNA: TGCATTGCTAGCGGCCCCGGGACTAGCGCCCGAGAGACCCAGTACTTC. It translates to CIASGPGTSARETQYF.

This clonotype was counted at least ten times. This chain links TRBV7-2 with TRBJ2-1, with a possible D match to TRBD1 (6 bases). CDR1 and CDR2 from the germline V gene are SGHTA and FQGNSA. V was cut by 5 bases and J by 0 bases, with 20 bases left in between. This CDR3 comprises 18 residues. The CDR3 is CASSNGRGRASSYNEQFF. The CDR3, as DNA: TGTGCCAGCAGCAACGGCAGGGGCAGGGCAAGCTCCTACAATGAGCAGTTCTTC.

This clonotype appeared a few times. The chain is built from TRBV11-2 and TRBJ2-1; possibly TRBD1 for D (5 bases). V dropped 6 bases and J dropped 3 bases, with 12 bases sitting between them. The CDR3 extends over 14 amino acids. Germline CDR1 is SGHAT and CDR2 is FQNNGV. The CDR3 DNA sequence: TGTGCCAGCAGTTCTACCGACAGCTACAATGAGCAGTTCTTC. Amino acids: CASSSTDSYNEQFF.

In its sample, this clonotype was seen a few times. V is TRBV4-1 and J is TRBJ2-5; D may correspond to TRBD1 or TRBD2 (7 bases each). V lost 1 base and J lost 5, with 20 bases in between. Per the germline V gene, CDR1 is MGHRA and CDR2 is YSYEKL. The CDR3 is 17 residues long. The DNA for the CDR3 is TGCGCCAGCAGCCAAGGGGTCCAGGGGGGAGGGGGGGAGACCCAGTACTTC. Encoded protein: CASSQGVQGGGGETQYF.

This clonotype was recorded many times. CDR3 DNA sequence: TGCAGTGCTGCGGAATCAGGGACCTACGAGCAGTACTTC. Translated: CSAAESGTYEQYF. The rearrangement uses TRBV20-1 and TRBJ2-7, with a weak D call TRBD1 (5 bases). The V end was cut by 5 bases, the J end by 2 bases, with 13 bases between. Germline CDR1 DFQATT, CDR2 SNEGSKA (reference sequence). The CDR3 sequence is 13 residues long.

The J gene is TRBJ2-1, the V gene TRBV7-2, with 7 bases aligning to TRBD1. The CDR3 runs 13 residues. V lost 2 bases and J lost 10; bases outside the gene matches: 5. The germline V gene has CDR1 SGHTA and CDR2 FQGNSA. The CDR3 protein is CASSLNRGEEQFF. CDR3 bases: TGTGCCAGCAGCTTAAACAGGGGAGAGGAGCAGTTCTTC.

This clonotype came up many times. The V and J genes are TRBV12-3 or TRBV12-4 and TRBJ1-1, with 7 bases aligning to TRBD1. J was trimmed by 1 base and V by 3 bases; bases with no gene match: 5. The CDR3 has 15 residues. The CDR3 bases are TGTGCCAGCAGTTTTTCAGGGACAGAGAACACTGAAGCTTTCTTT. Protein sequence: CASSFSGTENTEAFF.

V and J are TRBV3-1 and TRBJ1-3, with D possibly being TRBD1 (6 bases). The CDR3 is 15 residues long. Germline V gene lookup returns CDR1 LGHDT and CDR2 YNNKEL (reference sequence). Trimming pared 4 bases from V and 8 bases from J, leaving 18 bases between. The CDR3 here is CASSPDRSAGYTIYF. The DNA for the CDR3 is TGTGCCAGCAGCCCCGACAGGTCGGCTGGGTACACCATATATTTT.

The sample holds many counts of this clonotype. V and J are TRBV27 and TRBJ1-6, with D possibly matching TRBD1 (5 bases). The germline V gene encodes CDR1 MNHEY and CDR2 SMNVEV (reference sequence). V lost 7 bases and J lost 10, with 17 bases in between. This CDR3 has 14 amino acids. The CDR3 protein is CASTSLDITSPLHF. CDR3 bases: TGTGCCAGCACGAGTCTGGACATCACCTCACCCCTCCACTTT.

This clonotype occurred a few times. V gene TRBV4-1 combines with J gene TRBJ2-1, with TRBD2 matching over 8 bases. Germline assignment: CDR1 MGHRA and CDR2 YSYEKL. J gave up 7 bases and V 3 bases, and 8 bases lay outside the gene matches. The CDR3 runs 15 residues. The CDR3 DNA reads as TGCGCCAGCAGCCATATCGGGAGGGGGAAAAATGAGCAGTTCTTC. Protein: CASSHIGRGKNEQFF.

In this sample, this clonotype turned up once. J is TRBJ2-7 and V is TRBV19; perhaps TRBD2 as D (5 bases). This CDR3 is 12 amino acids long. Germline-derived CDR1 and CDR2 are LNHDA and SQIVND (reference sequence). The germline V and J ends were trimmed by 9 bases and 2 bases, with 11 bases remaining between them. The CDR3 DNA follows: TGTGCCAGCGAGGGTTTTCCCTACGAGCAGTACTTC. Encoded protein: CASEGFPYEQYF.

The sample holds a few counts of this clonotype. CDR3 bases: TGTGCCAGCAGCTTAGGGGAGGTCAATCAGCCCCAGCATTTT. Its protein product is CASSLGEVNQPQHF. This rearrangement joins TRBV7-9 to TRBJ1-5; D is unresolved. V lost 1 base and J 3 bases, leaving 7 bases between the germline ends. CDR1 and CDR2 (germline): SEHNR, FQNEAQ (reference sequence). The CDR3 is made up of 14 amino acids. Full variable domain (remainder filled in from reference TRBV7-9 and TRBJ1-5): DTGVSQNPRHKITKRGQNVTFRCDPISEHNRLYWYRQTLGQGPEFLTYFQNEAQLEKSRLLSDRFSAERPKGSFSTLEIQRTEQGDSAMYLCASSLGEVNQPQHFGDGTRLSIL.

V is TRBV7-8 and J is TRBJ2-2; D is uncertain. This CDR3 region has 14 residues. V lost 6 bases to trimming and J lost 5 bases, with 13 bases between them. CDR1 SGHVS and CDR2 FQNEAQ come from the germline V gene. CDR3 DNA: TGTGCCAGCAGTTCGACCCGGCGTACCGGGGAGCTGTTTTTT. Amino acid sequence: CASSSTRRTGELFF.

This clonotype turned up a few times. This chain uses TRBV15 with TRBJ1-2, with TRBD1 identical over 7 bases. Unmatched junction bases numbered 15, after V lost 0 bases and J lost 8 bases. This CDR3 has 17 amino acids. The germline CDR1 and CDR2 sequences are LNHNV and YYDKDF (reference sequence). CDR3 sequence (DNA): TGTGCCACCAGCAGAGAAGCCGGGACAGAACCAAGGAGGGGCTACACCTTC. Encoded protein: CATSREAGTEPRRGYTF.